This is a list of T cell receptor beta chains from one sample in a study of blood T cells in healthy people across ages. MiXCR, applied by TCRdb to the 5' RACE reads, yields one record per CDR3 protein. The repertoire includes about 900,000 distinct CDR3 sequences, under 50% of them detected once, and around 15% sits in the top ten. Specimen: blood. The source of these receptors is a man aged 25 to 45 in good health. Both conserved end residues are part of each CDR3. Fields, in order: V gene, clone size, J gene, D gene, CDR3 DNA, CDR3 protein. D genes are given only for firm matches. Not all rows give a size; the values are once, few, many and, for expanded clones, a class.

v_gene: TRBV5-1; abundance: -; j_gene: TRBJ2-5; d_gene: -; CDR3nt: TGCGCCAGCAGCAAGGACAGTAAGGAGACCCAGTACTTC; CDR3aa: CASSKDSKETQYF
v_gene: TRBV9; abundance: -; j_gene: TRBJ2-6; d_gene: TRBD2; CDR3nt: TGTGCCAGCAGCCGTACCGGGGGGAAAGGGGCCAACGTCCTGACTTTC; CDR3aa: CASSRTGGKGANVLTF
v_gene: TRBV29-1; abundance: many; j_gene: TRBJ2-1; d_gene: -; CDR3nt: TGCAGCGTCCCCGGGACTCTGAGGGGTGAGCAGTTCTTC; CDR3aa: CSVPGTLRGEQFF
v_gene: TRBV5-1; abundance: few; j_gene: TRBJ2-1; d_gene: TRBD2; CDR3nt: TGCGCCAGCAGCTTGGTTGGCGGGGGGGCCTACAATGAGCAGTTCTTC; CDR3aa: CASSLVGGGAYNEQFF
v_gene: TRBV4-3; abundance: -; j_gene: TRBJ2-1; d_gene: -; CDR3nt: TGCGCCAGCAGCCAAGATGTCGGGGGACCCTACAATGAGCAGTTCTTC; CDR3aa: CASSQDVGGPYNEQFF
v_gene: TRBV6-1; abundance: -; j_gene: TRBJ1-2; d_gene: TRBD1; CDR3nt: TGTGCCAGCAGTACGTCCGGGACAGGGATACACGGCTACACCTTC; CDR3aa: CASSTSGTGIHGYTF
v_gene: TRBV6-1; abundance: few; j_gene: TRBJ2-7; d_gene: -; CDR3nt: TGTGCCAGCAGTGAAGGGGCAGCGGGCTACGAGCAGTACTTC; CDR3aa: CASSEGAAGYEQYF
v_gene: TRBV7-9; abundance: -; j_gene: TRBJ2-1; d_gene: -; CDR3nt: TGTGCCAGCAGTTTACCTTTGGGGGGCGGCAATGAGCAGTTCTTC; CDR3aa: CASSLPLGGGNEQFF
v_gene: TRBV18; abundance: few; j_gene: TRBJ2-7; d_gene: TRBD1; CDR3nt: TGTGCCAGCTCCCAGGGCCCGACAGGGGAGTACGAGCAGTACTTC; CDR3aa: CASSQGPTGEYEQYF
v_gene: TRBV20-1; abundance: -; j_gene: TRBJ2-5; d_gene: -; CDR3nt: TGCAGTGCCAGAGAGCCAGCTCGGTGGACCCAGTACTTC; CDR3aa: CSAREPARWTQYF
v_gene: TRBV4-1; abundance: many; j_gene: TRBJ2-7; d_gene: -; CDR3nt: TGCGCCAGCAGCCACCGCGGAAACAGCTACGAGCAGTACTTC; CDR3aa: CASSHRGNSYEQYF
v_gene: TRBV18; abundance: -; j_gene: TRBJ1-2; d_gene: -; CDR3nt: TGTGCCAGCTCACCAAACAGGGATGGCTACACCTTC; CDR3aa: CASSPNRDGYTF
v_gene: TRBV14; abundance: -; j_gene: TRBJ2-1; d_gene: -; CDR3nt: TGTGCCAGCAGCAGAACTACGGGGGCGTCCTACAATGAGCAGTTCTTC; CDR3aa: CASSRTTGASYNEQFF
v_gene: TRBV28; abundance: once; j_gene: TRBJ2-7; d_gene: TRBD1; CDR3nt: TGTGCCAGCACATTCAGGGACAGGGATACCTACGAGCAGTACTTC; CDR3aa: CASTFRDRDTYEQYF
v_gene: TRBV6-1; abundance: once; j_gene: TRBJ2-1; d_gene: -; CDR3nt: TGTGCCAGCAGTGTAATAGCCTCCTACAATGAGCAGTTCTTC; CDR3aa: CASSVIASYNEQFF
v_gene: TRBV4-1; abundance: -; j_gene: TRBJ2-7; d_gene: TRBD1; CDR3nt: TGCGCCAGCAGCCAAGACGGTCGACAGGGCGGCGGCGAGCAGTACTTC; CDR3aa: CASSQDGRQGGGEQYF
v_gene: TRBV5-6; abundance: -; j_gene: TRBJ2-2; d_gene: TRBD1; CDR3nt: TGTGCCAGCAGCCCCGTGGACAGGGTGACGACCGGGGAGCTGTTTTTT; CDR3aa: CASSPVDRVTTGELFF
v_gene: TRBV20-1; abundance: -; j_gene: TRBJ1-4; d_gene: -; CDR3nt: TGCAGTGCTAGAGGCGGGGGCGCCGAAAATGAAAAACTGTTTTTT; CDR3aa: CSARGGGAENEKLFF
v_gene: TRBV7-2; abundance: -; j_gene: TRBJ2-7; d_gene: -; CDR3nt: TGTGCCAGCAGCTTAGGATGGACAGACTCCTACGAGCAGTACTTC; CDR3aa: CASSLGWTDSYEQYF
v_gene: TRBV9; abundance: -; j_gene: TRBJ2-7; d_gene: TRBD2; CDR3nt: TGTGCCAGCACCCCCGGGGGGATTGGCGAGCAGTACTTC; CDR3aa: CASTPGGIGEQYF
v_gene: TRBV5-1; abundance: -; j_gene: TRBJ2-1; d_gene: TRBD2; CDR3nt: TGCGCCAGCAGCTTGGAGATAGCGGGGGGGCTGGGACGCGAGCAGTTCTTC; CDR3aa: CASSLEIAGGLGREQFF
v_gene: TRBV29-1; abundance: -; j_gene: TRBJ1-1; d_gene: -; CDR3nt: TGCAGCGCTGAATCTTGGACAAGGAACACTGAAGCTTTCTTT; CDR3aa: CSAESWTRNTEAFF
v_gene: TRBV28; abundance: -; j_gene: TRBJ2-7; d_gene: -; CDR3nt: TGTGCCAGCAGTTTACCCTTCTCCTACGAGCAGTACTTC; CDR3aa: CASSLPFSYEQYF
v_gene: TRBV4-1; abundance: few; j_gene: TRBJ2-4; d_gene: -; CDR3nt: TGCGCCAGCAGCCAAGAACCTGCCAAAAACATTCAGTACTTC; CDR3aa: CASSQEPAKNIQYF
v_gene: TRBV9; abundance: -; j_gene: TRBJ1-2; d_gene: -; CDR3nt: TGTGCCAGCAGCGCCCCACGGGACTCAGGAACTAACTATGGCTACACCTTC; CDR3aa: CASSAPRDSGTNYGYTF
v_gene: TRBV7-9; abundance: -; j_gene: TRBJ1-2; d_gene: -; CDR3nt: TGTGCCAGCAGCCATTCAAACTATGGCTACACCTTC; CDR3aa: CASSHSNYGYTF
v_gene: TRBV19; abundance: -; j_gene: TRBJ1-1; d_gene: TRBD1; CDR3nt: TGTGCCAGTAGATATGGGAACAGGGGCAAGGCTGAAGCTTTCTTT; CDR3aa: CASRYGNRGKAEAFF
v_gene: TRBV7-9; abundance: -; j_gene: TRBJ1-2; d_gene: -; CDR3nt: TGTGCCAGCAGCCCTGGCCAGCCATTAGTCTATGGCTACACCTTC; CDR3aa: CASSPGQPLVYGYTF
v_gene: TRBV6-2/TRBV6-3; abundance: few; j_gene: TRBJ2-7; d_gene: -; CDR3nt: TGTGCCAGCAGGACTATCTCCTACGAGCAGTACTTC; CDR3aa: CASRTISYEQYF
v_gene: TRBV4-1; abundance: -; j_gene: TRBJ2-3; d_gene: -; CDR3nt: TGCGCCAGCAGCCAGGTGGGGGTCCAAACGGATACGCAGTATTTT; CDR3aa: CASSQVGVQTDTQYF
v_gene: TRBV4-1; abundance: -; j_gene: TRBJ1-6; d_gene: -; CDR3nt: TGCGCCAGCAGCCAAGACGAGACAGTGAATTCACCCCTCCACTTT; CDR3aa: CASSQDETVNSPLHF
v_gene: TRBV20-1; abundance: few; j_gene: TRBJ2-7; d_gene: -; CDR3nt: TGCAGTGCTAGAGATGACCCTGGACACTACTACGAGCAGTACTTC; CDR3aa: CSARDDPGHYYEQYF
v_gene: TRBV6-4; abundance: -; j_gene: TRBJ2-7; d_gene: -; CDR3nt: TGTGCCAGCAGCCCAACAGGGGAGGGCTCCTACGAGCAGTACTTC; CDR3aa: CASSPTGEGSYEQYF
v_gene: TRBV3-1; abundance: -; j_gene: TRBJ2-3; d_gene: TRBD1; CDR3nt: TGTGCCAGCGGAGGCAGGACAGGGGACGCAGATACGCAGTATTTT; CDR3aa: CASGGRTGDADTQYF
v_gene: TRBV20-1; abundance: -; j_gene: TRBJ2-3; d_gene: TRBD1; CDR3nt: TGCAGTGCCCCCAGGGAGGACAGGGTGACAGATACGCAGTATTTT; CDR3aa: CSAPREDRVTDTQYF
v_gene: TRBV25-1; abundance: few; j_gene: TRBJ2-5; d_gene: -; CDR3nt: TGTGCCAGCAGGGTTGGGCAAGAGACCCAGTACTTC; CDR3aa: CASRVGQETQYF
v_gene: TRBV20-1; abundance: -; j_gene: TRBJ1-2; d_gene: -; CDR3nt: TGCAGTGCTAGAGAAGCAGGGGAGGGCTATGGCTACACCTTC; CDR3aa: CSAREAGEGYGYTF
v_gene: TRBV29-1; abundance: few; j_gene: TRBJ2-3; d_gene: -; CDR3nt: TGCAGCGTCTCCGAGGACAGAGAGGAACCCACAGATACGCAGTATTTT; CDR3aa: CSVSEDREEPTDTQYF
v_gene: TRBV20-1; abundance: -; j_gene: TRBJ2-7; d_gene: TRBD1; CDR3nt: TGCGGTGTCAGCATACCGGGACAGATCTACGAGCAGTACTTC; CDR3aa: CGVSIPGQIYEQYF
v_gene: TRBV7-2; abundance: -; j_gene: TRBJ2-3; d_gene: -; CDR3nt: TGTGCCAGCAGCCAGGGGTCCAGGGGGGGAGATACGCAGTATTTT; CDR3aa: CASSQGSRGGDTQYF
v_gene: TRBV5-4; abundance: -; j_gene: TRBJ1-2; d_gene: -; CDR3nt: TGTGCCGGCAGCCAGGACATGTCGCAGAACTATGGCTACACCTTC; CDR3aa: CAGSQDMSQNYGYTF
v_gene: TRBV24-1; abundance: few; j_gene: TRBJ2-7; d_gene: -; CDR3nt: TGTGCCACCAGTGATTTCAGGGGTGGCGACGAGCAGTACTTC; CDR3aa: CATSDFRGGDEQYF
v_gene: TRBV20-1; abundance: -; j_gene: TRBJ2-5; d_gene: -; CDR3nt: TGCAGTGCTAGGGAGCAGTACTTC; CDR3aa: CSAREQYF
v_gene: TRBV9; abundance: -; j_gene: TRBJ2-1; d_gene: -; CDR3nt: TGTGCCAGCAGCCCCCCTTCTCCTGGGCCATCCTACGAGCAGTTCTTC; CDR3aa: CASSPPSPGPSYEQFF
v_gene: TRBV29-1; abundance: -; j_gene: TRBJ2-7; d_gene: TRBD2; CDR3nt: TGCAGCGTTGAGGGACTAGCGGGAGTAAGATCCTACGAGCAGTACTTC; CDR3aa: CSVEGLAGVRSYEQYF
v_gene: TRBV2; abundance: few; j_gene: TRBJ2-6; d_gene: -; CDR3nt: TGTGCCAGCAGTGGTTCGGGACAAGGCTTCATGGCCAACGTCCTGACTTTC; CDR3aa: CASSGSGQGFMANVLTF
v_gene: TRBV20-1; abundance: -; j_gene: TRBJ2-5; d_gene: -; CDR3nt: TGCAGTGCTAGTTTGCATCAAGAGACCCAGTACTTC; CDR3aa: CSASLHQETQYF
v_gene: TRBV10-3; abundance: many; j_gene: TRBJ1-5; d_gene: TRBD1; CDR3nt: TGTGCCATCAGTGAGGACAGGGAGGGGTTAATGCCCCAGCATTTT; CDR3aa: CAISEDREGLMPQHF
v_gene: TRBV7-2; abundance: -; j_gene: TRBJ2-3; d_gene: TRBD2; CDR3nt: TGTGCCAGCAGCCTCACTAGCGGGGGGTACGTCGATACGCAGTATTTT; CDR3aa: CASSLTSGGYVDTQYF
v_gene: TRBV5-1; abundance: -; j_gene: TRBJ2-1; d_gene: -; CDR3nt: TGCGCCAGCAGGATCGTGGACCAGAACAATGAGCAGTTCTTC; CDR3aa: CASRIVDQNNEQFF
v_gene: TRBV2; abundance: -; j_gene: TRBJ2-1; d_gene: -; CDR3nt: TGTGCCAGCAGTGACCGGACTTCTACAATGAAACAGTTCTTC; CDR3aa: CASSDRTSTMKQFF
v_gene: TRBV3-1; abundance: -; j_gene: TRBJ2-5; d_gene: -; CDR3nt: TGTGTCAGCAGCCGAGCAGAGACCCAGTACTTC; CDR3aa: CVSSRAETQYF
v_gene: TRBV7-8; abundance: -; j_gene: TRBJ1-6; d_gene: -; CDR3nt: TGTGCCAGCAGCTTAATTCAGGGAGATTCACCCCTCCACTTT; CDR3aa: CASSLIQGDSPLHF
v_gene: TRBV25-1; abundance: -; j_gene: TRBJ1-1; d_gene: -; CDR3nt: TGTGCCAGCAGTGTATTCACAGGGAAACGAGGATTGGGCACTGAAGCTTTCTTT; CDR3aa: CASSVFTGKRGLGTEAFF
v_gene: TRBV5-1; abundance: -; j_gene: TRBJ2-3; d_gene: -; CDR3nt: TGCGCCAGCACCCTGGGGGAGTACAGTACGCAGTATTTT; CDR3aa: CASTLGEYSTQYF
v_gene: TRBV21-1; abundance: few; j_gene: TRBJ2-1; d_gene: -; CDR3nt: TGTGCCAGCCCGGTGGTTGAGCAGTTCTTC; CDR3aa: CASPVVEQFF
v_gene: TRBV6-5; abundance: -; j_gene: TRBJ2-3; d_gene: TRBD2; CDR3nt: TGTGCCAGCAGTTACTCGAGTAGCGGGGGGGACCCAGATACGCAGTATTTT; CDR3aa: CASSYSSSGGDPDTQYF
v_gene: TRBV20-1; abundance: -; j_gene: TRBJ2-7; d_gene: -; CDR3nt: TGCAGTGCTAGAGATCAGGACCAGTCCTACGAGCAGTACTTC; CDR3aa: CSARDQDQSYEQYF
v_gene: TRBV5-1; abundance: -; j_gene: TRBJ2-7; d_gene: -; CDR3nt: TGCGCCAGCAGCTTCGCGGTATGGGGCTACGAGCAGTACTTC; CDR3aa: CASSFAVWGYEQYF
v_gene: TRBV12-3/TRBV12-4; abundance: -; j_gene: TRBJ1-2; d_gene: TRBD1; CDR3nt: TGTGCCAGCAGTCCCACCCCTTCCAGGGGGCTCGATGGCTACACCTTC; CDR3aa: CASSPTPSRGLDGYTF